Following are 7 T cell receptor beta chains from one sample sequenced in a study of blood T cell repertoires in COVID-19. Sequencing was performed with immunoSEQ multiplex PCR; in TCRdb, only in-frame clones are kept and a portion is missing. This sample carries 450,000 to 500,000 clones, about 88% of them seen once, and the ten largest clones take approximately 8.3%. Sequenced material: PBMCs or T cells enriched from blood (not recorded which). The receptors were sampled from a woman in her sixties who had recovered from COVID-19.

A word on this clone: Other nucleotide sequences from this sample produce the same CDR3. V and J are TRBV2 and TRBJ2-1, with D maybe TRBD2 (5 bases). Per germline, CDR1 SNHLY and CDR2 FYNNEI. V was pared by 4 bases and J by 5 bases, with 9 bases between. The CDR3 contains 13 residues. As DNA, the CDR3 is TGTGCCAGCAGTGCCCTGCGGGACAATGAGCAGTTCTTC. Translating it yields CASSALRDNEQFF.

This sequence joins TRBV21-1 and TRBJ2-7; the table's D call TRBD1 went unverified against the DNA. TRBV21-1 is tagged as a pseudogene. The CDR3 is 16 amino acids. The CDR3 is CASSKVRGMGTYEQYV. The DNA of the CDR3 is TGTGCCAGCAGCAAAGTAAGGGGGATGGGAACCTACGAGCAGTACGTC.

The chain has TRBV5-6 and TRBJ1-1; D remains ambiguous. This CDR3 has 13 residues. CDR1 SGHDT and CDR2 YYEEEE come from the germline V gene. Trimming shortened V by 2 bases and J by 6 bases, and 11 bases separated the two germline ends. The CDR3 protein is CASSFGRAPEAFF. The DNA of the CDR3 is TGTGCCAGCAGCTTTGGGAGGGCCCCTGAAGCTTTCTTT.

This clone was detected a few times. The chain combines TRBV6-5 with TRBJ1-1; TRBD1 is a possible D gene (6 bases). V dropped 2 bases and J dropped 8 bases, with 15 bases sitting between them. The CDR3 sequence is 14 residues long. The germline V gene encodes CDR1 MNHEY and CDR2 SVGAGI. CDR3 sequence reads: CASSYRRSGDEAFF. The CDR3 bases are TGTGCCAGCAGTTACCGTAGATCAGGGGACGAAGCTTTCTTT.

V and J are TRBV5-1 and TRBJ2-1; tentative D call: TRBD1 (5 bases). CDR3 length: 16 residues. V lost 0 bases, J lost 6 bases, and 16 bases lay in between. Looked up from germline, CDR1 is SGHRS and CDR2 is YFSETQ. The CDR3 loop reads CASSLGGSLPTNEQFF. CDR3 nucleotides: TGCGCCAGCAGCTTGGGGGGCTCCCTCCCAACCAATGAGCAGTTCTTC.

V and J are TRBV5-1 and TRBJ2-3; D is possibly TRBD1 (8 bases). Germline-derived CDR1 and CDR2 are SGHRS and YFSETQ. CDR3 length: 16 amino acids. V dropped 4 bases and J dropped 3 bases, with 18 bases sitting between them. The CDR3 DNA sequence: TGCGCCAGCAGCCCGGGGGGCAGGGGGCTAACAGATACGCAGTATTTT. Encoded protein: CASSPGGRGLTDTQYF.

The table lists this clone with a few counts. The gene calls are TRBV11-2 and TRBJ2-3; possible D gene TRBD2, 6 bases. V was clipped by 4 bases and J by 2 bases, with 19 bases between them. This CDR3 is built from 17 residues. Germline CDR1 SGHAT, CDR2 FQNNGV. The CDR3 is CASSSYAGRQITDTQYF. In DNA, the CDR3 is TGTGCCAGCAGCTCCTACGCGGGACGACAGATCACAGATACGCAGTATTTT.